This is a list of T cell receptor beta chains from one sample in a study of a mutant IDH1 vaccine in newly diagnosed glioma. These receptors' targets are unknown. Sequenced by immunoSEQ multiplex PCR; TCRdb stores in-frame clones only, minus some. The sample consists of just under 70,000 clones, approximately 84% of them appearing once. The sample was PBMCs, taken from a glioma patient whose treatment included an IDH1 peptide vaccine. The origin of the receptors is a man between 18 and 35 years old with glioma. CDR3s include the opening cysteine and the closing phenylalanine or tryptophan. The order of the fields is clone size, V gene, J gene, D gene, CDR3 DNA, CDR3 protein. D genes are given only for firm matches. For some rows the clone size is stated as once, few or many, or as a class when expanded; others skip it.

>.|TRBV7-2|TRBJ1-5|.
TGTGCCAGCAGCTGGACGGGGTATCAGCCCCAGCATTTT
CASSWTGYQPQHF
>.|TRBV7-9|TRBJ1-2|.
TGTGCCAGCAGCTTAACCTTAAGCGGCTACACCTTC
CASSLTLSGYTF
>.|TRBV18|TRBJ2-2|.
TGTGCCAGCTCACCACAGGGGAAGCCTACCGGGGAGCTGTTTTTT
CASSPQGKPTGELFF
>.|TRBV5-6|TRBJ2-2|.
TGTGCCAGCAGCACAGGGCCCAACGTCGCCGGGGAGCTGTTTTTT
CASSTGPNVAGELFF
>few|TRBV9|TRBJ1-1|.
TGTGCCAGCAGCGACGGGGGAGGTACTGAAGCTTTCTTT
CASSDGGGTEAFF
>.|TRBV19|TRBJ1-5|TRBD1
TGTGCCAGTACCGCGGACAGGGGGCTCAATAGCAATCAGCCCCAGCATTTT
CASTADRGLNSNQPQHF
>.|TRBV7-9|TRBJ2-2|.
TGTGCCAGCAGTGAGGTGGCAGGGAAGAGCGGGGAGCTGTTTTTT
CASSEVAGKSGELFF
>.|TRBV27|TRBJ2-7|TRBD2
TGTGCCAGCAGTTTAAGCGGGAACGAGCAGTACTTC
CASSLSGNEQYF
>.|TRBV5-1|TRBJ2-5|TRBD1
TGCGCCAGCAGCAGAGGACAGGGGTCCCAAGAGACCCAGTACTTC
CASSRGQGSQETQYF
>.|TRBV9|TRBJ2-2|TRBD1
TGTGCCAGCAGCGGTGACAGGGGGCCGGGCGGGGAGCTGTTTTTT
CASSGDRGPGGELFF
>.|TRBV7-9|TRBJ2-2|.
TGTGCCAGCAGTCACGGATCCGGGGAGCTGTTTTTT
CASSHGSGELFF
>once|TRBV5-1|TRBJ2-7|.
TGCGCCAGCAGCAAAGCCTCAGGGTTCTCCGGGGACGAGCAGTACTTC
CASSKASGFSGDEQYF
>.|TRBV7-6|TRBJ2-5|TRBD1
TGTGCCAGCAGCTATCACAGGGGGCTCGGGGAGACCCAGTACTTC
CASSYHRGLGETQYF
>once|TRBV7-9|TRBJ2-7|.
TGTGCCAGCAGTCCCGATTACGAGCAGTACTTC
CASSPDYEQYF
>.|TRBV4-1|TRBJ2-7|.
TGCGCCAGCAGCCAAGAAGGGGGACAAGCCTACGAGCAGTACTTC
CASSQEGGQAYEQYF
>.|TRBV30|TRBJ2-6|TRBD1
TGTGCCTGGAGCGACAGGGGGCGGGGTGGGGCCAACGTCCTGACTTTC
CAWSDRGRGGANVLTF
>.|TRBV7-9|TRBJ2-7|TRBD2
TGTGCCAGCAGCGGACTAGCGGGAGGGCGGTACGAGCAGTACTTC
CASSGLAGGRYEQYF